The clone carrying this T cell receptor (beta chain) appeared many times. The sample comes from a study of human T cells and chemical hapten exposure. The overall study: Skin of the upper inner arm, approximately 2 cm by approximately 2 cm, received 2% DPC for sensitization. The variation in per-sample TCR yields arose mainly from small differences in pooled library volumes.

Stated time point: pre-sensitization, week 0. The treatment denotes: therapeutic diphenylcyclopropenone sensitization with weekly scalp DPC. The CDR3 contains 14 residues. Trimming shortened V by 4 bases and J by 7 bases, and 18 bases separated the two germline ends. From germline, CDR1 is SGHKS and CDR2 YYEKEE (reference sequence). The study used a library that attached unique molecular identifiers to individual cDNA molecules. Authors' analysis steps: Sampled TCR counts reached a median of approximately 100,000 per sample, with values ranging from 23,224 to 690,600. TCRdb called the RACE reads again in MiXCR, with one record for every CDR3 protein. TCRdb assigned the V and J calls; the authors' analysis was not used. In the table there are about 300,000 distinct CDR3 sequences, 4.5% to 7% of which are singletons.

This receptor was obtained from a woman in her late teens or twenties with alopecia areata. Some clones in this sample may be carry-over from other donors' samples. The sample in question was whole blood, obtained in connection with sensitization to the hapten diphenylcyclopropenone (DPC). The V and J genes are TRBV5-5 and TRBJ2-7; D may be TRBD1 or TRBD2 (5 bases each). The CDR3 DNA reads as TGTGCCAGCAGCCTCGAGGGGCGGGCCGGGGAGCAGTACTTC. It is translated as CASSLEGRAGEQYF.